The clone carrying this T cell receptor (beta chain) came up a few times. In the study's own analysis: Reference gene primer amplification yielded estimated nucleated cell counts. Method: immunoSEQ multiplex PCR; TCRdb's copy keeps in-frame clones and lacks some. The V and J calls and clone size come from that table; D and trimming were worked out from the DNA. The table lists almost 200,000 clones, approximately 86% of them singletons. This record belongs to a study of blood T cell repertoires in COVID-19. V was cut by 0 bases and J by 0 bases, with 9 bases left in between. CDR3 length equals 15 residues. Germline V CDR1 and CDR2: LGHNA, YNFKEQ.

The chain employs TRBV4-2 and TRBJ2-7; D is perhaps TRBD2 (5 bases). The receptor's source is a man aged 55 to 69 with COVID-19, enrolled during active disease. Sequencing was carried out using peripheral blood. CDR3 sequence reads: CASSQDSVSSYEQYF. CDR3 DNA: TGTGCCAGCAGCCAAGATAGCGTGAGCTCCTACGAGCAGTACTTC.